One and the same sample provided the 32 T cell receptor beta chains below, sequenced in a study of shared clonotypes between healthy human individuals. Profiled with immunoSEQ multiplex PCR; TCRdb holds only in-frame clones, not every one. The sample records roughly 2 million clones, more than 90% being singletons. Sequencing was carried out using naive CD4+ T cells sorted from blood. Subset described: CD45RA+ positively selected. The receptors were gathered from a man in his late teens or twenties in good health.

The V gene is TRBV10-1, the J gene TRBJ2-3; 9 bases are shared with TRBD2. Germline loops: CDR1 WNHNN, CDR2 SYGVQD (reference sequence). After removal of 3 bases from V and 8 bases from J, the junction contained 9 bases not matched to a gene. The length of the CDR3 is 15 residues. Here the CDR3 reads CASSDSGLAPGTQYF. CDR3 nucleotide sequence: TGCGCCAGCAGTGACTCGGGACTAGCCCCGGGTACGCAGTATTTT.

This clone appeared once. The CDR3 DNA sequence: TGTGCCAGCAGGAACCCGACAGGGACTAACTATGGCTACACCTTC. Protein: CASRNPTGTNYGYTF. The gene calls are TRBV2 and TRBJ1-2, with 7 positions matching TRBD1. There are 15 residues in the CDR3. The germline V gene encodes CDR1 SNHLY and CDR2 FYNNEI. V shed 6 bases and J 0 bases; nucleotides not matched to a gene: 7.

The rearrangement joins TRBV6-5 to TRBJ2-7; a possible D gene is TRBD2 (5 bases). Per the germline V gene, CDR1 is MNHEY and CDR2 is SVGAGI. This CDR3 has 15 amino acids. The V and J ends lost 0 bases and 2 bases respectively, with 11 bases between them. The CDR3 DNA sequence: TGTGCCAGCAGTTACTCGAGGGTAGGCGCCTACGAGCAGTACTTC. It is translated as CASSYSRVGAYEQYF.

V and J are TRBV5-1 and TRBJ2-7; no firm D call. CDR3 length: 16 residues. The ends were cut back, 1 base at V and 0 bases at J, with 14 bases in the middle. From germline, CDR1 is SGHRS and CDR2 YFSETQ. The CDR3 spells CASSLRPIASSYEQYF. For the CDR3, the DNA is TGCGCCAGCAGCTTGAGACCAATTGCGAGCTCCTACGAGCAGTACTTC.

V usage is TRBV5-1 and J usage is TRBJ1-1; maybe TRBD1 (5 bases). Germline lookup yields CDR1 SGHRS and CDR2 YFSETQ. CDR3 length equals 14 residues. V gave up 1 base and J gave up 2 bases, with 9 bases separating them. The CDR3 protein is CASSLRDVNTEAFF. CDR3 nucleotides: TGCGCCAGCAGCTTGAGGGACGTAAACACTGAAGCTTTCTTT.

The CDR3 loop reads CASSSIDRGAYEQYF. CDR3 DNA: TGTGCCAGCAGCTCAATTGACAGGGGAGCCTACGAGCAGTACTTC. The chain employs TRBV27 and TRBJ2-7, with 8 nucleotides matching TRBD1. Germline CDR1 and CDR2: MNHEY and SMNVEV (reference sequence). CDR3 length: 15 amino acids. Trimming removed 6 bases from V and 2 bases from J; junction bases left unmatched: 9.

The chain employs TRBV10-3 and TRBJ2-1, with a tentative D call TRBD2 (7 bases). V lost 3 bases and J lost 3, with 12 bases in between. Germline-derived CDR1 and CDR2 are ENHRY and SYGVKD. The CDR3 consists of 15 residues. The CDR3 spells CAISEKGGIYNEQFF. The CDR3 region has the DNA TGTGCCATCAGTGAAAAGGGGGGGATCTACAATGAGCAGTTCTTC.

This chain connects TRBV6-5 to TRBJ1-6; no clear D. The CDR3 has 16 residues. CDR1 is MNHEY, CDR2 SVGAGI, per germline. Trimming shortened V by 0 bases and J by 7 bases, and 13 bases separated the two germline ends. The CDR3 nucleotides read TGTGCCAGCAGTTACTCTCGTCGCCCAGCAAATTCACCCCTCCACTTT. It translates to CASSYSRRPANSPLHF.

The chain is built from TRBV15 and TRBJ2-3; D not resolved. Germline CDR1 is LNHNV and CDR2 is YYDKDF (reference sequence). V lost 3 bases and J lost 2, with 6 bases in between. CDR3 length: 13 amino acids. As DNA, the CDR3 is TGTGCCACCAGCAGCAAGGTCACAGATACGCAGTATTTT. Residues: CATSSKVTDTQYF.

CDR3 sequence: CAWSGGTYEKLFF. CDR3 nucleotide sequence: TGTGCCTGGAGTGGGGGGACCTACGAAAAACTGTTTTTT. The chain carries TRBV30 and TRBJ1-4, with D perhaps TRBD1 (5 bases). Trimming took 1 base from V and 8 from J, leaving 11 bases between them. Per germline, CDR1 GTSNPN and CDR2 SVGIG (reference sequence). CDR3 size: 13 residues.

This chain joins TRBV19 and TRBJ1-5; no clear D. Germline CDR1 is LNHDA and CDR2 is SQIVND (reference sequence). Trimming cost V 7 bases and J 7 bases, with 11 bases left between them. This CDR3 contains 12 residues. CDR3 in amino acids: CASKEGSQPQHF. In nucleotides, the CDR3 is TGTGCCAGTAAGGAGGGAAGCCAGCCCCAGCATTTT.

The rearrangement links TRBV11-2 to TRBJ1-6; 7 positions agree with TRBD1. Germline CDR1 is SGHAT and CDR2 is FQNNGV. V lost 4 bases and J lost 4; bases outside the gene matches: 7. There are 16 residues in the CDR3. The CDR3 DNA reads TGTGCCAGCAGCTCGAGGACAGGTGGATATAATTCACCCCTCCACTTT. Protein: CASSSRTGGYNSPLHF.

V is TRBV10-3 and J is TRBJ1-2, with D maybe TRBD1 (6 bases). The V gene lost 4 bases and the J gene lost 11 bases, with 14 bases spanning the gap. CDR1 and CDR2 from the germline V gene are ENHRY and SYGVKD. The CDR3 sequence is 12 residues long. CDR3 amino acids: CAISGGGPLYTF. In DNA, the CDR3 is TGTGCCATCAGTGGCGGGGGGCCTTTGTACACCTTC.

The chain uses TRBV5-5 and TRBJ1-1; D is ambiguous. The ends were cut back, 0 bases at V and 4 bases at J, with 13 bases in the middle. Germline CDR1 reads SGHKS; CDR2 reads YYEKEE (reference sequence). The CDR3 consists of 15 residues. The CDR3 reads CASSLAPQTGTEAFF. CDR3 DNA sequence: TGTGCCAGCAGCTTGGCGCCCCAAACCGGCACTGAAGCTTTCTTT. The whole variable domain, filled in from reference TRBV5-5 and TRBJ1-1, reads DAGVTQSPTHLIKTRGQQVTLRCSPISGHKSVSWYQQVLGQGPQFIFQYYEKEERGRGNFPDRFSARQFPNYSSELNVNALLLGDSALYLCASSLAPQTGTEAFFGQGTRLTVV.

The CDR3 DNA reads as TGTGCCAGCAGTCCCACTAGCGGGAGGGCCGTCGGGGAGCTGTTTTTT. This encodes CASSPTSGRAVGELFF. The rearrangement joins TRBV11-2 to TRBJ2-2, with 13 nucleotides matching TRBD2. This CDR3 contains 16 residues. Germline-derived CDR1 and CDR2 are SGHAT and FQNNGV. V lost 6 bases and J lost 7; bases outside the gene matches: 8.

The chain joins TRBV9 to TRBJ2-1; D is possibly TRBD2 (6 bases). V lost 4 bases, J lost 0 bases, and 11 bases lay in between. The CDR3 contains 15 residues. Germline V gives CDR1 SGDLS, CDR2 YYNGEE. CDR3 in amino acids: CASSRGDSSYNEQFF. The CDR3 DNA sequence: TGTGCCAGCAGCCGCGGGGATAGCTCCTACAATGAGCAGTTCTTC.

CDR3 sequence (DNA): TGTGCCAGCAGCTTTCTTGGTATGGGGGACCGCACTGAAGCTTTCTTT. Amino acid sequence: CASSFLGMGDRTEAFF. The chain links TRBV7-2 to TRBJ1-1, with D tentatively TRBD1 (5 bases). Between the trimmed V and J ends, which lost 3 bases and 4 bases, there was a span of 18 bases. The CDR3 extends over 16 amino acids. Per the germline V gene, CDR1 is SGHTA and CDR2 is FQGNSA.

J is TRBJ2-5 and V is TRBV7-2; tentative D call: TRBD2 (5 bases). The CDR3 has 14 residues. Germline CDR1 is SGHTA and CDR2 is FQGNSA. V dropped 3 bases and J dropped 1 base, with 9 bases sitting between them. Here the CDR3 DNA reads TGTGCCAGCAGCTTCTCTAGCACCCAAGAGACCCAGTACTTC. Translated: CASSFSSTQETQYF.

This clone was counted once. The rearrangement links TRBV6-1 to TRBJ2-3, with D uncertain. This CDR3 has 13 residues. Per the germline V gene, CDR1 is MNHNS and CDR2 is SASEGT. Trimming shortened V by 1 base and J by 4 bases, and 6 bases separated the two germline ends. The CDR3 DNA sequence: TGTGCCAGCAGTGAAGACCCAGCAGATACGCAGTATTTT. It translates to CASSEDPADTQYF.

This rearrangement joins TRBV28 to TRBJ2-7, with 9 bases lining up with TRBD1. After removal of 1 base from V and 3 bases from J, the junction contained 4 bases not matched to a gene. Germline V gene lookup returns CDR1 MDHEN and CDR2 SYDVKM. CDR3 length equals 15 residues. The chain's CDR3 is CASSLYGTGNYEQYF. As DNA, the CDR3 is TGTGCCAGCAGTTTATACGGGACAGGGAACTACGAGCAGTACTTC.

The J gene is TRBJ2-7, the V gene TRBV4-1, with 7 positions matching TRBD2. J gave up 3 bases and V 4 bases, and 9 bases lay outside the gene matches. CDR1 and CDR2 (germline): MGHRA, YSYEKL. This CDR3 is built from 15 residues. CDR3 bases: TGCGCCAGCAGCCTCACTAGGGAGGGGAACTACGAGCAGTACTTC. Translating gives CASSLTREGNYEQYF.

V gene TRBV7-8 combines with J gene TRBJ2-3; 9 bases are shared with TRBD1. The CDR3 extends over 13 amino acids. Trimming at V came to 9 bases and at J to 5 bases, leaving 6 bases not matched to a gene. Germline V gene sequence: CDR1 SGHVS, CDR2 FQNEAQ. CDR3 sequence (DNA): TGTGCCAGTAACAGGGGGCTGGGAGATACGCAGTATTTT. Translating it yields CASNRGLGDTQYF.

The chain carries TRBV4-2 and TRBJ2-1; no reliable D call. Germline V CDR1 and CDR2: LGHNA, YNFKEQ. The CDR3 runs 15 residues. V lost 6 bases, J lost 8 bases, and 20 bases lay in between. This CDR3 reads CASSPAARGVHEQFF. The CDR3 nucleotides are TGTGCCAGCAGTCCCGCGGCTCGAGGAGTCCATGAGCAGTTCTTC.

The chain has TRBV7-9 and TRBJ2-5; possible D gene TRBD1, 5 bases. V shed 7 bases and J shed 4 bases, with 13 bases lying between them. The CDR3 runs 13 residues. Germline CDR1 and CDR2: SEHNR and FQNEAQ (reference sequence). The CDR3 nucleotides are TGTGCCAGCAACTTTCAGGGAAGAGAGACCCAGTACTTC. It specifies CASNFQGRETQYF.

The chain combines TRBV6-1 with TRBJ2-3; 9 bases align to TRBD1. CDR1 MNHNS and CDR2 SASEGT come from the germline V gene. The CDR3 has 15 amino acids. The ends lost 5 bases at V and 1 base at J; junction bases unmatched: 4. Here the CDR3 reads CASSKGQGGTDTQYF. The CDR3 coding sequence is TGTGCCAGCAGTAAGGGACAGGGAGGCACAGATACGCAGTATTTT.

The J gene is TRBJ2-7, the V gene TRBV11-2; 9 nucleotides align to TRBD2. The junction had 22 bases not matched to a gene; V was cut back by 8 bases and J by 2 bases. The CDR3 runs to 19 residues. Per the germline V gene, CDR1 is SGHAT and CDR2 is FQNNGV. The CDR3, as DNA: TGTGCCAGCGGGACCTTGGACAGGCGATTAGGCGGGGGGGCCTACGAGCAGTACTTC. It is translated as CASGTLDRRLGGGAYEQYF.

This clone has a single count. The rearrangement links TRBV6-6 to TRBJ2-7; maybe TRBD1 (5 bases). This CDR3 contains 13 residues. Germline lookup yields CDR1 MNHNY and CDR2 SVGAGI (reference sequence). Trimming took 2 bases from V and 4 from J, leaving 9 bases between them. The CDR3 loop is CASSYGARYEQYF. CDR3 coding DNA: TGTGCCAGCAGTTACGGGGCGCGGTACGAGCAGTACTTC.

The chain uses TRBV11-2 and TRBJ2-5, with D unresolved. V was pared by 0 bases and J by 0 bases, with 14 bases between. Germline V gene sequence: CDR1 SGHAT, CDR2 FQNNGV. This CDR3 is 17 amino acids long. The CDR3 DNA sequence: TGTGCCAGCAGCTTAGATCGGGCATCAGAGTACCAAGAGACCCAGTACTTC. This encodes CASSLDRASEYQETQYF.

This chain connects TRBV7-2 to TRBJ2-7, with 9 nucleotides matching TRBD1. The CDR3 covers 16 residues. Trimming at V came to 5 bases and at J to 2 bases, leaving 10 bases not matched to a gene. Germline V gene sequence: CDR1 SGHTA, CDR2 FQGNSA. The CDR3 DNA is TGTGCCAGCAGCCCCGGGGTGGGACAGGGAACCTACGAGCAGTACTTC. Its translation is CASSPGVGQGTYEQYF.

The genes are TRBV29-1 and TRBJ2-5, with 9 bases lining up with TRBD2. CDR3 length: 13 residues. V trimming: 7 bases; J trimming: 4 bases; junction bases outside the gene matches: 7. Germline CDR1 SQVTM, CDR2 ANQGSEA. For the CDR3, the DNA is TGCAGCGCCCGATTAGCGGGGGTAGAGACCCAGTACTTC. It yields the protein CSARLAGVETQYF.

This chain links TRBV29-1 with TRBJ1-1, with unresolved D. Germline loops: CDR1 SQVTM, CDR2 ANQGSEA. The CDR3 sequence is 12 residues long. This CDR3 reads CSGCTLQTEAFF. CDR3 DNA: TGCAGTGGTTGTACCCTTCAGACTGAAGCTTTCTTT.

The V gene is TRBV6-1, the J gene TRBJ1-5, with 7 bases identical to TRBD1. After removal of 4 bases from V and 5 bases from J, the junction contained 14 bases not matched to a gene. The CDR3 consists of 17 residues. Per the germline V gene, CDR1 is MNHNS and CDR2 is SASEGT. CDR3 sequence: CASSAKLRGRGYQPQHF. In nucleotides, the CDR3 is TGTGCCAGCAGTGCCAAACTCCGTGGCAGGGGGTATCAGCCCCAGCATTTT.